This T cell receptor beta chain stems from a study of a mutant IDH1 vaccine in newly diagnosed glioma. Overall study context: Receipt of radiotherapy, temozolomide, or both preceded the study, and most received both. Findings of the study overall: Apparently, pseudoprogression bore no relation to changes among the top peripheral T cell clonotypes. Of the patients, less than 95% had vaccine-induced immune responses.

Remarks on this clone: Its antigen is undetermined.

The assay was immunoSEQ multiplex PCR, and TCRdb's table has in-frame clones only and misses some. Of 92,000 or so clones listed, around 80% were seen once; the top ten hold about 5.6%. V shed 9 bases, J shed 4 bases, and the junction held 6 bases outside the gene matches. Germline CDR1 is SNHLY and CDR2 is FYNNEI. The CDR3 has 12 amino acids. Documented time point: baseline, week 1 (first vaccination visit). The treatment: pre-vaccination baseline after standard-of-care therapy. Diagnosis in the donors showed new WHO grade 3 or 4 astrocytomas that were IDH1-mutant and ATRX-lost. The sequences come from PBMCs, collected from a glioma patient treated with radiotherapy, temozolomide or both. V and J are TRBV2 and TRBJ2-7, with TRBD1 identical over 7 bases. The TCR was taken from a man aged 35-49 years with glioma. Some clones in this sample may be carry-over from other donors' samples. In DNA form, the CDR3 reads TGTGCCAGTGGGGGACAGTTGTACGAGCAGTACTTC. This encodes CASGGQLYEQYF. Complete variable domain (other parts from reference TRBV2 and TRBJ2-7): EPEVTQTPSHQVTQMGQEVILRCVPISNHLYFYWYRQILGQKVEFLVSFYNNEISEKSEIFDDQFSVERPDGSNFTLKIRSTKLEDSAMYFCASGGQLYEQYFGPGTRLTVT.